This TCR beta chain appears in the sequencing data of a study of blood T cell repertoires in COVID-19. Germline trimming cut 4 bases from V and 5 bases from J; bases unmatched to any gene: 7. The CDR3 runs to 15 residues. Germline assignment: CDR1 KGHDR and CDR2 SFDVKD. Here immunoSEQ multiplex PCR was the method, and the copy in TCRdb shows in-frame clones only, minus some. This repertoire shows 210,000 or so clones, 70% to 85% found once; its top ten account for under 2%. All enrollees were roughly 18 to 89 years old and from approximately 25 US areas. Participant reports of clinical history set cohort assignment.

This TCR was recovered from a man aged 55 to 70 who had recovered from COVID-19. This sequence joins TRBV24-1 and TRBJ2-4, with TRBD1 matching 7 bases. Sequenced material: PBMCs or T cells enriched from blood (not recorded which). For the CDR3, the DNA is TGTGCCACCAGTGACCCCTCCGGACAGGAAAACATTCAGTACTTC. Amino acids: CATSDPSGQENIQYF.